These 17 T cell receptor beta chains originate from one sample sequenced in a study of T cells in Graves' hyperthyroidism and ophthalmopathy. It was RNA transcripts that yielded the amplified TCR beta CDR3 regions. In the first-round RT-PCR of the TCR CDR3, the HTBI primer set was used. TCRdb reanalysed the multiplex PCR reads using MiXCR and keeps one entry per CDR3 protein. The sample lists more than 300,000 distinct CDR3 sequences; about a sixth were seen once. Sequencing used blood. The receptors originated from a woman in her thirties with Graves' hyperthyroidism that later progressed to Graves' ophthalmopathy.

This clonotype was recorded many times. The chain links TRBV6-2 or TRBV6-3 to TRBJ2-1, with D tentatively TRBD1 (5 bases). The CDR3 is made up of 16 amino acids. V lost 3 bases to trimming and J lost 9 bases, with 21 bases between them. Germline-derived CDR1 and CDR2 are MNHEY and SVGEGT. Written as DNA, the CDR3 is TGTGCCAGCAGTTATAGGGGCCTAGGCGGCCTCATTGAGCAGTTCTTC. Translating gives CASSYRGLGGLIEQFF.

This clonotype was detected ten times or more. The V and J genes are TRBV11-2 and TRBJ2-7, with 7 nucleotides matching TRBD2. Per the germline V gene, CDR1 is SGHAT and CDR2 is FQNNGV. The junction had 6 bases not matched to a gene; V was cut back by 4 bases and J by 0 bases. The CDR3 length is 15 residues. The chain's CDR3 is CASSSEAGLSYEQYF. CDR3 sequence (DNA): TGTGCCAGCAGCTCCGAAGCGGGGCTCTCCTACGAGCAGTACTTC.

This clonotype occurred many times. The chain uses TRBV10-2 and TRBJ2-1; D is perhaps TRBD2 (6 bases). CDR1 is WSHSY and CDR2 is SAAADI in the germline V gene. V lost 6 bases and J 9 bases, leaving 24 bases between the germline ends. The CDR3 consists of 16 residues. The CDR3 loop reads CASSEIGKAGRGEQFF. DNA for the CDR3: TGCGCCAGCAGCGAGATTGGTAAGGCGGGGAGAGGTGAGCAGTTCTTC.

The CDR3: CASSLQTGFSNQPQHF. The CDR3 DNA follows: TGTGCCAGTAGTCTCCAGACAGGATTTAGCAATCAGCCCCAGCATTTT. The chain links TRBV19 to TRBJ1-5, with D possibly matching TRBD1 (6 bases). The V and J ends lost 5 bases and 0 bases respectively, with 14 bases between them. Germline V gene sequence: CDR1 LNHDA, CDR2 SQIVND (reference sequence). CDR3 length: 16 amino acids.

This clonotype was recorded many times. The CDR3 here is CASSSGQGLQYEQYF. DNA for the CDR3: TGTGCCAGCAGTTCAGGGCAGGGGCTCCAATACGAGCAGTACTTC. The chain links TRBV27 to TRBJ2-7, with a tentative D call TRBD1 (6 bases). Deletions cut 4 bases from V and 4 bases from J, with 17 bases between. The V gene's germline CDR1 is MNHEY and CDR2 SMNVEV (reference sequence). The CDR3 totals 15 residues.

The J gene is TRBJ2-6, the V gene TRBV15, with a tentative D call TRBD1 (6 bases). V was clipped by 1 base and J by 0 bases, with 13 bases between them. CDR3 length: 18 residues. The germline CDR1 and CDR2 sequences are LNHNV and YYDKDF (reference sequence). The CDR3: CATSRAKGVSSGANVLTF. CDR3 DNA: TGTGCCACCAGCAGAGCTAAGGGGGTCTCCTCTGGGGCCAACGTCCTGACTTTC.

A note on this clonotype: One junction end disagrees with the germline gene, perhaps due to a read error. The V call is TRBV27, the J call TRBJ2-5; TRBD1 matches at 7 bases. Per germline, CDR1 MNHEY and CDR2 SMNVEV (reference sequence). This CDR3 comprises 15 residues. Here the CDR3 DNA reads TGTGCCAGCAGTGACCCCGGGACAGAGCAAGAGACCCAGTACTTT. This codes for CASSDPGTEQETQYF.

This clonotype was counted many times. The CDR3 reads CASSPTGSPYEQYF. The CDR3 DNA sequence: TGTGCCAGCAGCCCGACAGGGTCTCCCTACGAGCAGTACTTC. V is TRBV7-2 and J is TRBJ2-7, with 7 bases matching TRBD1. This CDR3 region has 14 residues. Unmatched junction bases numbered 6, after V lost 5 bases and J lost 2 bases. Germline CDR1 and CDR2: SGHTA and FQGNSA. The complete variable domain, with remaining parts taken from reference TRBV7-2 and TRBJ2-7, reads GAGVSQSPSNKVTEKGKDVELRCDPISGHTALYWYRQSLGQGLEFLIYFQGNSAPDKSGLPSDRFSAERTGGSVSTLTIQRTQQEDSAVYLCASSPTGSPYEQYFGPGTRLTVT.

This clonotype was found a few times. The V call is TRBV19, the J call TRBJ2-4; 9 bases agree with TRBD1. V shed 5 bases, J shed 5 bases, and the junction held 7 bases outside the gene matches. Per germline, CDR1 LNHDA and CDR2 SQIVND (reference sequence). The CDR3 is 15 amino acids. CDR3 DNA sequence: TGTGCCAGTAGTGAACGGGACAGGGTCCAAAACATTCAGTACTTC. Translation gives CASSERDRVQNIQYF.

The rearrangement uses TRBV20-1 and TRBJ1-2; 9 bases align to TRBD1. The V and J ends lost 3 bases and 2 bases, in that order; junction bases with no gene match: 7. Germline values: CDR1 DFQATT, CDR2 SNEGSKA (reference sequence). CDR3 length: 15 residues. The CDR3 DNA reads as TGCAGTGCTAGGAACACCGGGACAGGGAACTATGGCTACACCTTC. This codes for CSARNTGTGNYGYTF.

This clonotype was recorded at least ten times. The chain is built from TRBV14 and TRBJ2-7; D is undetermined. The V gene lost 3 bases and the J gene lost 3 bases, with 3 bases spanning the gap. Per germline, CDR1 SGHDN and CDR2 FVKESK. The CDR3 covers 11 residues. The CDR3 DNA reads as TGTGCCAGCAGCCACCACTACGAGCAGTACTTC. Encoded protein: CASSHHYEQYF.

This clonotype was counted many times. The V gene is TRBV15, the J gene TRBJ1-1; possibly TRBD1 for D (5 bases). V shed 8 bases and J shed 0 bases, with 10 bases lying between them. In germline, CDR1 is LNHNV, CDR2 YYDKDF (reference sequence). The CDR3 spans 13 residues. The CDR3 loop is CATQRGMNTEAFF. As DNA, the CDR3 is TGTGCCACCCAAAGGGGCATGAACACTGAAGCTTTCTTT.

This clonotype showed up many times. The V call is TRBV20-1, the J call TRBJ1-2; no definite D call. Trimming stripped 5 bases from V and 0 bases from J, with 13 bases between. The germline CDR1 and CDR2 sequences are DFQATT and SNEGSKA (reference sequence). The CDR3 runs 14 residues. In DNA form, the CDR3 reads TGCAGTGCTGAGACGGCGGAAGCTAACTATGGCTACACCTTC. This translates into CSAETAEANYGYTF.

This clonotype has more than one count but fewer than ten. The rearrangement links TRBV4-1 to TRBJ2-2; TRBD2 agrees at 14 bases. Trimming removed 1 base from V and 6 bases from J; junction bases left unmatched: 4. The CDR3 has 17 residues. Germline V CDR1 and CDR2: MGHRA, YSYEKL. For the CDR3, the DNA is TGCGCCAGCAGCCAAGCGGGACTAGCGGGAGTAGCCGGGGAGCTGTTTTTT. It is translated as CASSQAGLAGVAGELFF.

This clonotype was observed many times. The chain combines TRBV7-2 with TRBJ2-3, with 8 bases that match TRBD2. In germline, CDR1 is SGHTA, CDR2 FQGNSA. Unmatched junction bases numbered 10, after V lost 1 base and J lost 4 bases. The CDR3 is made up of 17 amino acids. The CDR3 DNA reads as TGTGCCAGCAGCTTAGTGCGGGAAGCGGGAGTACCAGATACGCAGTATTTT. Encoded protein: CASSLVREAGVPDTQYF.

This clonotype was recorded many times. The chain combines TRBV30 with TRBJ2-1; 11 nucleotides line up with TRBD2. After removal of 0 bases from V and 9 bases from J, the junction contained 10 bases not matched to a gene. The CDR3 sequence is 16 residues long. CDR1 GTSNPN and CDR2 SVGIG come from the germline V gene (reference sequence). The CDR3 sequence is CAWSVVIAGGPGEQFF. The CDR3 DNA reads TGTGCCTGGAGTGTAGTAATAGCGGGAGGGCCCGGTGAGCAGTTCTTC.

There are many counts of this clonotype. The chain is built from TRBV7-2 and TRBJ2-7; 9 positions match TRBD1. This CDR3 has 15 residues. Germline V gene lookup returns CDR1 SGHTA and CDR2 FQGNSA. V dropped 5 bases and J dropped 4; count of bases not matched to a gene: 9. This CDR3 is CASSPTAGQGYEQYF. The CDR3 nucleotides read TGTGCCAGCAGCCCCACCGCGGGACAGGGTTACGAGCAGTACTTC.